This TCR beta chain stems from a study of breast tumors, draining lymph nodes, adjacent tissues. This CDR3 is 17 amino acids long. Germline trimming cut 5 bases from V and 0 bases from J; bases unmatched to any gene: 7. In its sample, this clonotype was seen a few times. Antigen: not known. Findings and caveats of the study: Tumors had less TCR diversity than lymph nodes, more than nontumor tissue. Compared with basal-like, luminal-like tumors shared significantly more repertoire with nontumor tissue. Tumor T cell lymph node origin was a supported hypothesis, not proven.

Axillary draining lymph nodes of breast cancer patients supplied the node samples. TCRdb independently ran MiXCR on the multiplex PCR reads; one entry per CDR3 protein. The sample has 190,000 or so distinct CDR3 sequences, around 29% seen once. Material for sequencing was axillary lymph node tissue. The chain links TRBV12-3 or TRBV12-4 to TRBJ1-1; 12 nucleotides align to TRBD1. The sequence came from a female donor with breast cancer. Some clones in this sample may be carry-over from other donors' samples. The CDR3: CASSPGTGGVMNTEAFF. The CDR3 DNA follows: TGTGCCAGCAGTCCCGGGACAGGGGGCGTAATGAACACTGAAGCTTTCTTT.